This T cell receptor (beta chain) stems from a study of OX40 agonist ivuxolimab in advanced cancers. Overall study context: Each dose-escalation patient presented with hepatocellular carcinoma, melanoma, renal cell or head and neck cancer. A mean age of roughly 60 years, range roughly 23 to 85, was recorded, and about 83% were male.

Germline lookup yields CDR1 SGHRS and CDR2 YFSETQ. CDR3 length: 14 residues. After removal of 4 bases from V and 3 bases from J, the junction contained 6 bases not matched to a gene. Measured with immunoSEQ multiplex PCR; TCRdb has only the in-frame clones, and not every one. This table has about 48,000 clones, roughly 85% appearing once. Regarding the study as a whole: Dose levels from 0.1 to 3.0 mg/kg saw CD4+ and CD8+ blood T cells expand clonally by week 6.

In regard to this clone: Its antigen is still unknown.

Here the sequenced sample was CD4+ or CD8+ T cells sorted from blood, taken in a trial of the OX40 agonist ivuxolimab. The chain combines TRBV5-1 with TRBJ2-7, with TRBD2 matching over 8 bases. The clonotype comes from an adult with an advanced solid tumor such as melanoma, head and neck, liver or kidney cancer. The CDR3 sequence: CASSGSGGIYEQYF. The CDR3 DNA follows: TGCGCCAGCAGCGGCAGCGGGGGAATCTACGAGCAGTACTTC.